The 27 T cell receptor beta chains listed next were all sequenced from one sample in a study of spatial heterogeneity in lung cancer. One entry per CDR3 protein, called by TCRdb with MiXCR from the 5' RACE reads. The data contain about 39,000 distinct CDR3 sequences, about 5.8% of them singletons. The time point is: sample taken at primary tumor resection. Sequencing covered unsorted whole RNA taken from tumor, nontumor lung or frozen PBMC. The sample in question was PBMCs, obtained at surgery. These receptors all come from a male donor with early-stage non-small cell lung cancer.

The sample holds a few counts of this clonotype. The genes are TRBV6-2 or TRBV6-3 and TRBJ1-5; 10 nucleotides align to TRBD1. Trimming removed 6 bases from V and 6 bases from J; junction bases left unmatched: 5. The CDR3 has 14 amino acids. Germline V gives CDR1 MNHEY, CDR2 SVGEGT. CDR3 residues: CASRQTGGSQPQHF. CDR3 in DNA: TGTGCCAGCAGACAGACAGGGGGCAGTCAGCCCCAGCATTTT.

Note on this clonotype: A much larger clone sits a single nucleotide away, making a read error possible. A read error is likely, as this CDR3 ends without the conserved phenylalanine or tryptophan. V usage is TRBV3-1 and J usage is TRBJ1-1, with D unresolved. The CDR3 covers 12 residues. Germline V gives CDR1 LGHDT, CDR2 YNNKEL (reference sequence). The V and J ends lost 1 base and 8 bases respectively, with 8 bases between them. CDR3 loop: CASSQGRNEAFV. The CDR3 DNA reads as TGTGCCAGCAGCCAAGGTCGGAACGAAGCTTTCGTT.

This clonotype was picked up many times. This CDR3 is CASSSQLASIPFF. For the CDR3, the DNA is TGTGCCAGCAGCTCCCAACTAGCGTCTATACCGTTCTTC. The rearrangement uses TRBV11-2 and TRBJ2-1, with 7 bases aligning to TRBD2. From germline, CDR1 is SGHAT and CDR2 FQNNGV. The trim removed 4 bases at V and 15 bases at J, leaving 12 bases unmatched. The length of the CDR3 is 13 residues. Variable domain in full (rest from reference TRBV11-2 and TRBJ2-1): EAGVAQSPRYKIIEKRQSVAFWCNPISGHATLYWYQQILGQGPKLLIQFQNNGVVDDSQLPKDRFSAERLKGVDSTLKIQPAKLEDSAVYLCASSSQLASIPFFGPGTRLTVL.

This clonotype was seen many times. The rearrangement uses TRBV28 and TRBJ2-7, with TRBD1 matching over 11 bases. Germline CDR1 reads MDHEN; CDR2 reads SYDVKM. J gave up 2 bases and V 4 bases, and 4 bases lay outside the gene matches. The length of the CDR3 is 15 residues. The CDR3 here is CASSSPGQGAYEQYF. The CDR3 bases are TGTGCCAGCAGTTCTCCGGGACAGGGGGCCTACGAGCAGTACTTC.

This clonotype was detected ten times or more. This chain links TRBV12-3 or TRBV12-4 with TRBJ2-7, with TRBD1 matching 9 bases. Trimming removed 6 bases from V and 5 bases from J; junction bases left unmatched: 8. The CDR3 runs 14 residues. The CDR3 region is CASSTRTGADEQYF. The CDR3 region has the DNA TGTGCCAGCAGCACTCGGACAGGGGCGGACGAGCAGTACTTC.

This clonotype was seen many times. The V call is TRBV29-1, the J call TRBJ1-4, with 7 bases matching TRBD1. Germline CDR1 SQVTM, CDR2 ANQGSEA. The CDR3 covers 12 residues. Germline trimming cut 7 bases from V and 8 bases from J; bases unmatched to any gene: 7. Here the CDR3 reads CSAKRGGEKLFF. The CDR3 region has the DNA TGCAGCGCCAAGAGAGGGGGCGAAAAACTGTTTTTT.

This clonotype was recorded only once. This could be a read error, since a much larger clone is one nucleotide away. The rearrangement uses TRBV18 and TRBJ1-5; 9 nucleotides match TRBD1. Germline loops: CDR1 KGHSH, CDR2 LQKENI. V dropped 7 bases and J dropped 1; count of bases not matched to a gene: 5. The CDR3 is 15 residues long. CDR3 DNA sequence: TGTGCCAGCTTACGTACAGGGGGCAGCAATCAGCCCCAGCATTTT. As protein: CASLRTGGSNQPQHF.

This clonotype was picked up many times. The V call is TRBV5-5, the J call TRBJ1-1; no clear D gene. CDR1 and CDR2 (germline): SGHKS, YYEKEE (reference sequence). V was pared by 5 bases and J by 1 base, with 9 bases between. The CDR3 has 13 residues. The CDR3 DNA sequence: TGTGCCAGCAGTTTGACGCCGAACACTGAAGCTTTCTTT. Encoded protein: CASSLTPNTEAFF.

This clonotype was found many times. The chain has TRBV7-2 and TRBJ2-4, with TRBD1 matching over 8 bases. This CDR3 is 14 amino acids long. The V gene end was trimmed by 5 bases and the J gene end by 7 bases; junction bases not matched to a gene: 7. Germline-derived CDR1 and CDR2 are SGHTA and FQGNSA. CDR3 coding DNA: TGTGCCAGCAGCCCATCGCAGGGGGCTAACATTCAGTACTTC. Protein product: CASSPSQGANIQYF.

The table lists this clonotype with many counts. The chain uses TRBV20-1 and TRBJ1-5; possibly TRBD1 for D (6 bases). Trimming stripped 6 bases from V and 10 bases from J, with 22 bases between. Germline CDR1 reads DFQATT; CDR2 reads SNEGSKA (reference sequence). The length of the CDR3 is 14 residues. The CDR3 sequence: CSARKQGPKTPQHF. CDR3 nucleotides: TGCAGTGCGAGAAAGCAGGGGCCCAAAACACCCCAGCATTTT.

This clonotype was seen many times. The V and J genes are TRBV2 and TRBJ2-1; weak D call: TRBD1 (5 bases). V was trimmed by 4 bases and J by 4 bases, leaving 8 bases between them. The CDR3 contains 13 residues. CDR1 and CDR2 from the germline V gene are SNHLY and FYNNEI. As DNA, the CDR3 is TGTGCCAGCAGTGTCGACAGATACAATGAGCAGTTCTTC. The encoded protein is CASSVDRYNEQFF.

This clonotype was picked up many times. CDR3 in DNA: TGTGCCAGCAGTTTTGAGGGTTCCAACACCGGGGAGCTGTTTTTT. Translated: CASSFEGSNTGELFF. This chain uses TRBV27 with TRBJ2-2, with TRBD2 as a possible D gene (5 bases). CDR3 length equals 15 residues. V dropped 3 bases and J dropped 2 bases, with 10 bases sitting between them. Germline CDR1 is MNHEY and CDR2 is SMNVEV (reference sequence).

This clonotype has a count of ten or more. The chain joins TRBV28 to TRBJ1-5; TRBD1 matches at 7 bases. The CDR3 covers 13 residues. Germline CDR1 is MDHEN and CDR2 is SYDVKM. After removal of 3 bases from V and 9 bases from J, the junction contained 5 bases not matched to a gene. CDR3 sequence (DNA): TGTGCCAGCAGTTTGACAGGGTTGCGGCCCCAGCATTTT. Encoded protein: CASSLTGLRPQHF. The entire variable domain, with the rest obtained from reference TRBV28 and TRBJ1-5, is as follows: DVKVTQSSRYLVKRTGEKVFLECVQDMDHENMFWYRQDPGLGLRLIYFSYDVKMKEKGDIPEGYSVSREKKERFSLILESASTNQTSMYLCASSLTGLRPQHFGDGTRLSIL.

This clonotype has at least ten counts. The chain joins TRBV12-3 or TRBV12-4 to TRBJ2-2; TRBD1 matches at 7 bases. With V trimmed by 7 bases and J by 3 bases, 8 bases remained unmatched. The CDR3 extends over 15 amino acids. DNA of the CDR3: TGTGCCAGCACGAAGGGGGCGCGAGACACCGGGGAGCTGTTTTTT. This translates into CASTKGARDTGELFF.

Of note for this clonotype: With a much larger clone just one base away, this may be a read error. The conserved phenylalanine or tryptophan normally closing the CDR3 is absent here, so this likely arose from a read error. The chain has TRBV6-2 or TRBV6-3 and TRBJ2-7; TRBD1 matches 9 bases. The trim removed 6 bases at V and 6 bases at J, leaving 12 bases unmatched. The CDR3 contains 15 residues. CDR1 and CDR2 (germline): MNHEY, SVGEGT. The CDR3 loop reads CASRTTGTGFAEQYS. The DNA for the CDR3 is TGTGCCAGCAGAACCACCGGGACAGGGTTCGCCGAGCAGTACTCC.

This clonotype was observed a few times. J is TRBJ2-1 and V is TRBV4-1, with 13 positions matching TRBD2. V gave up 4 bases and J gave up 0 bases; unmatched junction bases: 9. CDR1 and CDR2 from the germline V gene are MGHRA and YSYEKL. This CDR3 is 19 amino acids long. The CDR3 loop is CASSLRTSGGWSSYNEQFF. In DNA form, the CDR3 reads TGCGCCAGCAGCCTTCGGACTAGCGGGGGATGGAGCTCCTACAATGAGCAGTTCTTC.

This clonotype was recorded many times. The chain links TRBV28 to TRBJ1-5, with no clear D. V shed 1 base and J shed 6 bases, with 4 bases lying between them. This CDR3 is built from 12 residues. Germline V lookup: CDR1 MDHEN, CDR2 SYDVKM. The CDR3 sequence is CASSLYPQPQHF. DNA of the CDR3: TGTGCCAGCAGTTTATATCCTCAGCCCCAGCATTTT.

This clonotype was counted ten times or more. This chain joins TRBV20-1 and TRBJ1-6; D is possibly TRBD1 (6 bases). The CDR3 totals 15 residues. V was shortened by 6 bases and J by 2 bases, with 14 bases between the two germline ends. Germline values: CDR1 DFQATT, CDR2 SNEGSKA (reference sequence). CDR3 amino acids: CSAYQQGAYNSPLHF. In nucleotides, the CDR3 is TGCAGTGCGTACCAACAGGGTGCCTATAATTCACCCCTCCACTTT.

Many counts were recorded for this clonotype. The chain couples TRBV14 to TRBJ2-1, with D possibly called TRBD1 or TRBD2 (5 bases each). Trimming shortened V by 0 bases and J by 0 bases, and 9 bases separated the two germline ends. CDR3 length equals 16 residues. CDR1 is SGHDN, CDR2 FVKESK, per germline. The CDR3 spells CASSQDWGTSYNEQFF. CDR3 bases: TGTGCCAGCAGCCAAGATTGGGGGACCTCCTACAATGAGCAGTTCTTC.

This clonotype was seen repeatedly, ten times or more. The chain carries TRBV20-1 and TRBJ1-2, with 8 bases identical to TRBD1. Germline V lookup: CDR1 DFQATT, CDR2 SNEGSKA (reference sequence). The trim removed 5 bases at V and 7 bases at J, leaving 9 bases unmatched. The CDR3 sequence is 13 residues long. Here the CDR3 reads CSASIQGVGGYTF. The CDR3 DNA reads TGCAGTGCTTCTATACAGGGGGTTGGTGGCTACACCTTC.

This clonotype was found many times. The chain joins TRBV7-2 to TRBJ2-1, with 9 bases that match TRBD2. The V segment lost 5 bases and the J segment 10 bases; nucleotides outside the gene matches: 15. Germline assignment: CDR1 SGHTA and CDR2 FQGNSA. This CDR3 spans 16 amino acids. The CDR3 sequence is CASSPSPPGLAGEQFF. The CDR3 DNA sequence: TGTGCCAGCAGCCCGAGCCCCCCGGGACTAGCCGGCGAGCAGTTCTTC.

The chain joins TRBV5-1 to TRBJ1-6; 7 bases are shared with TRBD1. This CDR3 is 16 amino acids long. Germline V gene data show CDR1 as SGHRS and CDR2 as YFSETQ. V lost 0 bases and J lost 8; bases outside the gene matches: 8. The CDR3 DNA reads TGCGCCAGCAGCTTGGGGGCAGGGGGTATAGATTCACCCCTCCACTTT. It yields the protein CASSLGAGGIDSPLHF. The entire variable domain, with the rest obtained from reference TRBV5-1 and TRBJ1-6, is as follows: KAGVTQTPRYLIKTRGQQVTLSCSPISGHRSVSWYQQTPGQGLQFLFEYFSETQRNKGNFPGRFSGRQFSNSRSEMNVSTLELGDSALYLCASSLGAGGIDSPLHFGNGTRLTVT.

In this sample, this clonotype turned up many times. DNA of the CDR3: TGCAGTGCTAGAGATCTCTCTAGCGGGGGCGCGAACACCGGGGAGCTGTTTTTT. The encoded protein is CSARDLSSGGANTGELFF. The chain recombines TRBV20-1 with TRBJ2-2; 10 bases map to TRBD2. The CDR3 sequence is 18 residues long. Germline V gene sequence: CDR1 DFQATT, CDR2 SNEGSKA (reference sequence). The V gene end was trimmed by 0 bases and the J gene end by 0 bases; junction bases not matched to a gene: 7.

This clonotype came up many times. The rearrangement joins TRBV6-1 to TRBJ1-6; 7 nucleotides align to TRBD1. CDR1 and CDR2 (germline): MNHNS, SASEGT. The CDR3 length is 14 residues. Germline trimming cut 4 bases from V and 7 bases from J; bases unmatched to any gene: 4. CDR3 nucleotides: TGTGCCAGCAGTGCCGGGACAGCGAATTCACCCCTCCACTTT. This sequence encodes CASSAGTANSPLHF.

The chain recombines TRBV7-2 with TRBJ2-7; 14 positions agree with TRBD2. This CDR3 has 16 amino acids. With 0 bases clipped from V and 5 bases from J, the junction kept 3 bases outside the gene matches. Looked up from germline, CDR1 is SGHTA and CDR2 is FQGNSA. Here the CDR3 reads CASSLAGTSGGHEQYF. DNA for the CDR3: TGTGCCAGCAGCTTAGCCGGGACTAGCGGGGGCCACGAGCAGTACTTC.

Within the sample, this clonotype is medium-sized. The chain joins TRBV4-1 to TRBJ2-1; possibly TRBD1 for D (6 bases). The CDR3 consists of 13 residues. Germline CDR1 MGHRA, CDR2 YSYEKL. The ends were cut back, 4 bases at V and 4 bases at J, with 8 bases in the middle. CDR3 loop: CASSRTGYNEQFF. The DNA of the CDR3 is TGCGCCAGCAGCCGAACAGGGTACAATGAGCAGTTCTTC.

This clonotype was counted many times. This chain joins TRBV27 and TRBJ1-6, with TRBD1 matching over 7 bases. Germline CDR1 is MNHEY and CDR2 is SMNVEV (reference sequence). V was pared by 8 bases and J by 5 bases, with 3 bases of the junction left unmatched. This CDR3 has 13 residues. The chain's CDR3 is CASRDRDNSPLHF. The CDR3 coding sequence is TGTGCCAGCCGGGACAGAGATAATTCACCCCTCCACTTT.